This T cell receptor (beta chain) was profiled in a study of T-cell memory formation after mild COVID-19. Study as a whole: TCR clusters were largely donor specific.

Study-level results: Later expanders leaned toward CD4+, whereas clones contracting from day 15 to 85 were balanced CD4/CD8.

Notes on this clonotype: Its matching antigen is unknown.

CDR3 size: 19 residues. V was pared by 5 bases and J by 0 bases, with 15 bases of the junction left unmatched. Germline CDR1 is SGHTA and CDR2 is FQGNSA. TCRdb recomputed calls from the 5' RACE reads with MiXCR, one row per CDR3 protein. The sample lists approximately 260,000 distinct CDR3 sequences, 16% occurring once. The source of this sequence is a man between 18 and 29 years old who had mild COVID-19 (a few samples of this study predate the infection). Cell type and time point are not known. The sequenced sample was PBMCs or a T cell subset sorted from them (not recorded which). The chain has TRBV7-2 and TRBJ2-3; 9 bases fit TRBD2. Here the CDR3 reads CASSLKRGSSGASTDTQYF. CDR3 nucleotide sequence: TGTGCCAGCAGCCTAAAGAGGGGGTCTAGCGGGGCTAGCACAGATACGCAGTATTTT.